The T cell receptor (beta chain) under discussion was sequenced for a study of T cell responses to AZD1222 COVID-19 vaccine. Study-wide results and limits: Repertoires were obtained only post-peak T cell response.

In the case of this clone: Its antigen remains unidentified.

The germline gives CDR1 SNHLY, CDR2 FYNNEI. The V and J ends lost 8 bases and 2 bases respectively, with 13 bases between them. This CDR3 is built from 14 residues. Profiling relied on immunoSEQ multiplex PCR, and the TCRdb table lists in-frame clones only, not all of them. The sample comprises more than 95,000 clones, roughly 90% of which are singletons, and under 3% rests with the top ten. The starting material was peripheral blood, obtained on day 0 of AZD1222 vaccination. The chain links TRBV2 to TRBJ1-5; D uncertain. The sequence came from an adult in good health. The CDR3 DNA follows: TGTGCCAGCCGCCAGGTAGCGGGCAATCAGCCCCAGCATTTT. Translated, it gives CASRQVAGNQPQHF.